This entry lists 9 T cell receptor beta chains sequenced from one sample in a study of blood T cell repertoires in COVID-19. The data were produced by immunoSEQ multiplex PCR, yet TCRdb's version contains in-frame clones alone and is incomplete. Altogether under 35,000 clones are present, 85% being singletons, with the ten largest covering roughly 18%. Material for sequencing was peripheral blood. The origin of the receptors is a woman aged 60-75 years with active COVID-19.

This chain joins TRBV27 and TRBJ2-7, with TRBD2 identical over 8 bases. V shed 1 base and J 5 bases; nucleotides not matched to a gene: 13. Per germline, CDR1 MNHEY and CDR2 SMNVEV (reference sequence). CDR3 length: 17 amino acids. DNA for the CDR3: TGTGCCAGCAGTTTATTTGGGACTCGCGGGAGGAAGAACGAGCAGTACTTC. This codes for CASSLFGTRGRKNEQYF.

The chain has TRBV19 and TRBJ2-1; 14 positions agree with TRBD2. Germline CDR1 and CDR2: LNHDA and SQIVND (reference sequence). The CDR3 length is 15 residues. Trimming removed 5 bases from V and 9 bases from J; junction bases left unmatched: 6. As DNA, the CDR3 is TGTGCCAGTAGTGCACGGACTAGCGGGGGGCTTGAGCAGTTCTTC. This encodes CASSARTSGGLEQFF.

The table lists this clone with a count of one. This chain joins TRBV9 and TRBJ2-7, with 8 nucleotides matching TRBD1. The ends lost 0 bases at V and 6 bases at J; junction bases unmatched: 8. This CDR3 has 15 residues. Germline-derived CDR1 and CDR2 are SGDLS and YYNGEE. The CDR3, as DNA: TGTGCCAGCAGCGTAGCTGGCAGGGGGCTAGTCGAGCAGTACTTC. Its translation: CASSVAGRGLVEQYF.

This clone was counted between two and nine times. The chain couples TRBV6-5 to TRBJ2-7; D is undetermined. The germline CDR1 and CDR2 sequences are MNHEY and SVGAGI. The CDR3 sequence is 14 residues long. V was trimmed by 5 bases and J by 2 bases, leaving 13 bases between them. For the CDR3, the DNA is TGTGCCAGCAGTCCTACGGCCACAGCCTACGAGCAGTACTTC. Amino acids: CASSPTATAYEQYF.

CDR3 nucleotides: TGTGCCAGCAGCTTAGCGCTTCGGCCCTGGGCCTATGGCTACACCTTC. It yields the protein CASSLALRPWAYGYTF. The V call is TRBV7-6, the J call TRBJ1-2; no definite D call. V was pared by 0 bases and J by 4 bases, with 15 bases between. Per the germline V gene, CDR1 is SGHVS and CDR2 is FNYEAQ. CDR3 length equals 16 residues.

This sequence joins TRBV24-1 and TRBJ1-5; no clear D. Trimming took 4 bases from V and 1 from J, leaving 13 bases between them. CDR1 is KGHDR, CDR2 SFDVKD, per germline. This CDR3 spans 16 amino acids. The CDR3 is CATSEQHSPSNQPQHF. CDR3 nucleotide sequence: TGTGCCACCAGTGAACAACATTCCCCCAGCAATCAGCCCCAGCATTTT.

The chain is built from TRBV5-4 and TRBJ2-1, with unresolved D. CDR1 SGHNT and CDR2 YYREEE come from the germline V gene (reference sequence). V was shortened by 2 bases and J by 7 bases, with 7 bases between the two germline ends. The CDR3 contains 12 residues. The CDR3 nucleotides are TGTGCCAGCAGCTTTGCGAATAATGAGCAGTTCTTC. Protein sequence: CASSFANNEQFF.

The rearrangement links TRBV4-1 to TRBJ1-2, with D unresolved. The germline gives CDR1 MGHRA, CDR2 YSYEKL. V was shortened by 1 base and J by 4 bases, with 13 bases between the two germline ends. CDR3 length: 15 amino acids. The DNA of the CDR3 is TGCGCCAGCAGCCAAGTAAGAACCGCGGGCTATGGCTACACCTTC. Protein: CASSQVRTAGYGYTF.

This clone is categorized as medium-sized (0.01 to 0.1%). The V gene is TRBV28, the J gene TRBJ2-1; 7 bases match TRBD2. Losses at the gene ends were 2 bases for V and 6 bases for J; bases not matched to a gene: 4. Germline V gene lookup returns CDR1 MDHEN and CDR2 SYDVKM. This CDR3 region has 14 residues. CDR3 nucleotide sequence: TGTGCCAGCAGTTTAGCGGGAGAAGCCAATGAGCAGTTCTTC. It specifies CASSLAGEANEQFF.